This TCR beta chain was captured by sequencing in a study of CD8+CD57+ T cells in acquired aplastic anemia. Across the whole study: Each DNA sample taken from sorted CD4+ and CD8+ cells came to approximately 3.2 ug on average.

Study results and limitations: Any difference that existed in CD8+ Simpson's diversity between patients and controls was not significant.

This clonotype was counted many times. Its specificity is unknown. Both TCR beta VDJ combination and CDR3 sequence profiling were carried out. Genomic DNA was the template for this profiling. TCRdb passed the reads through MiXCR, listing each CDR3 protein once. Among hundreds of thousands of distinct CDR3 sequences listed, 45% to 70% were seen once. Germline V gene lookup returns CDR1 MNHNS and CDR2 SASEGT. V was pared by 2 bases and J by 10 bases, with 11 bases between. The CDR3 is 12 residues long. The rearrangement joins TRBV6-1 to TRBJ1-2; a weak D match, TRBD1 (6 bases). The TCR originated in a human donor with severe aplastic anemia or a healthy control (not recorded which). Sequencing was carried out using sorted CD4+, CD8+, or CD8+CD57+ T cells (not recorded which) from PBMCs. The CDR3 reads CASSEPGVSYTF. The CDR3 DNA follows: TGTGCCAGCAGTGAACCAGGGGTCTCCTACACCTTC.